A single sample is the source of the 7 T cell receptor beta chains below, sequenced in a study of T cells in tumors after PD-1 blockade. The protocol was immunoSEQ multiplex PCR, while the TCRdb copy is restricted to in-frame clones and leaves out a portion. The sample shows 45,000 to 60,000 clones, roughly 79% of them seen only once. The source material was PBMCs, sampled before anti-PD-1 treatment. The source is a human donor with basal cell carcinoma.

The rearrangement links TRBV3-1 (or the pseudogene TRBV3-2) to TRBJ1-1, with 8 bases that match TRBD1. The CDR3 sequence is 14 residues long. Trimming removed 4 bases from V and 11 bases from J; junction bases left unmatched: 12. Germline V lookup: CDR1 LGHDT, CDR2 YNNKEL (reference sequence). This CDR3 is CASSPDRGAVGAFF. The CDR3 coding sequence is TGTGCCAGCAGCCCCGACAGGGGAGCGGTTGGTGCTTTCTTT.

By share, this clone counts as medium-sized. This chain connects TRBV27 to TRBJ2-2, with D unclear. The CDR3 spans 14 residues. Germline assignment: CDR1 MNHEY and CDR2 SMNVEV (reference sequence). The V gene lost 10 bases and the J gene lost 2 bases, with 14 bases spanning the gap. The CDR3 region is CATAFEVNTGELFF. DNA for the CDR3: TGTGCCACCGCGTTTGAGGTTAACACCGGGGAGCTGTTTTTT.

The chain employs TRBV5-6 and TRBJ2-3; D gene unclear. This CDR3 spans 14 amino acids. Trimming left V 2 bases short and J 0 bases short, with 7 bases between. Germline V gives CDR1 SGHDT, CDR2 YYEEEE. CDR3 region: CASSLIPSTDTQYF. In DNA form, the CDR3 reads TGTGCCAGCAGCTTAATACCAAGCACAGATACGCAGTATTTT.

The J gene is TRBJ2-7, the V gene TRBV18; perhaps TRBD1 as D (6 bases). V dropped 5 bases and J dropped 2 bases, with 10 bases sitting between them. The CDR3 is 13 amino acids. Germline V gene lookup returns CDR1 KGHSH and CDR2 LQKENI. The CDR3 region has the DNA TGTGCCAGCTCAAAAGACAGGACCTACGAGCAGTACTTC. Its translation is CASSKDRTYEQYF.

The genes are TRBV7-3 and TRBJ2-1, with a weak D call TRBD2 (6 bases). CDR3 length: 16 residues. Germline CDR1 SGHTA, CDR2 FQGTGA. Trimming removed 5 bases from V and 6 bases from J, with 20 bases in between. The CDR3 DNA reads TGTGCCAGCAGCGAAGGCACCCGGAGGGGAATCAATGAGCAGTTCTTC. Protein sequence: CASSEGTRRGINEQFF.

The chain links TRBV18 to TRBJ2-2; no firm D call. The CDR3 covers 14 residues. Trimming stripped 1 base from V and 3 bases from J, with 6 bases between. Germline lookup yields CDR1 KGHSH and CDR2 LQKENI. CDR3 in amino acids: CASSPQLYTGELFF. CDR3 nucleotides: TGTGCCAGCTCACCACAGCTGTACACCGGGGAGCTGTTTTTT.

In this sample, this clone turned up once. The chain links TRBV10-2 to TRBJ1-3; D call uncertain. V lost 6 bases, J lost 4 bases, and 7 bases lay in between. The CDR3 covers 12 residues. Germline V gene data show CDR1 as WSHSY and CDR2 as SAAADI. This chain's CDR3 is CASRGIGNTIYF. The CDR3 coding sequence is TGCGCCAGCAGGGGCATCGGAAACACCATATATTTT.